Listed here is a single T cell receptor (beta chain). The sample holds a few counts of this clone. Its recognized antigen is unknown. No much larger clonotype is one base removed from it; base qualities were not supplied. The trial excluded patients who had a history of autoimmune disease or were on systemic immunosuppression. Peripheral blood for TCR sequencing was collected from all dose cohorts at baseline, on cycle 4 day 1, and on cycle 7 day 1. Samples came from an open-label, multicenter, first-in-human phase I dose-escalation trial of ivuxolimab. Adults with locally advanced or metastatic melanoma, renal cell carcinoma, hepatocellular carcinoma or head and neck squamous cell carcinoma were enrolled in the trial. CD4+ and CD8+ T cells were sorted separately from peripheral blood before TCR sequencing. CDR1 is given as KGHSH and CDR2 as LQKENI, both from the germline V gene. From the cysteine through the phenylalanine, the CDR3 covers 13 amino acids. The retained sequence is limited to the CDR3, 39 bases, with the frame set at the first base. Trimming accounts for 4 bases at V and 9 bases at J, while the number of junction bases matched to no gene is 7.

The data stem from a study of OX40 agonist ivuxolimab in advanced cancers. Concerning the study at large: Ivuxolimab was a fully human IgG2 agonistic monoclonal antibody targeting the costimulatory receptor OX40 (CD134). The monotherapy dose-escalation portion (N ≈ 52 patients) of the phase I ivuxolimab trial is reported in the paper. The dose-escalation cohort was 82.7% male with a mean age of approximately 60 years, ranging from roughly 20 to 80. Intravenous ivuxolimab was administered to patients every 2 weeks at six dose levels: 0.01, 0.1, 0.3, 1.5, 3 and 10 mg/kg. Of the roughly 52 dose-escalation patients, hepatocellular carcinoma was present in about 20, melanoma in some 15, renal cell carcinoma in 9 and head and neck cancer in 9. Prior anti-PD-1, anti-PD-L1 or anti-CTLA-4 therapy was permitted, and checkpoint inhibitors had been received by about 44% of dose-escalation patients. Peripheral TCRbeta sequencing was intended to test whether TCR sequence diversity was altered and clonal T-cell expansion was caused by ivuxolimab. Partial responses occurred in three dose-escalation patients: two with cutaneous melanoma and one with hepatocellular carcinoma.

Overall study results and their limits: After ivuxolimab, CD8+ T cells had more expanded clones than CD4+ T cells on average. Which antigens the clonally expanded peripheral T cells were specific for was not determined. In the 0.1-3.0 mg/kg groups, partial responders were among the patients with the lowest normalized peripheral clonal expansion, particularly in CD8+ T cells. Low levels of normalized T-cell clonal expansion were also seen in some patients who did not respond. At doses from 0.1 to 3.0 mg/kg, clonal expansion was seen in both CD4+ and CD8+ blood T cells between baseline and week 6.

Genomic DNA was extracted from sorted cells for sequencing of the TCRbeta CDR3 region. The immunoSEQ Assay was used to sequence the TCRbeta CDR3 regions. The table comes from immuneACCESS by way of TCRdb, which keeps in-frame sequences with V and J called. Part of the clones is missing from these tables; in studies checked, under half for an unresolved V gene and the rest for unknown reasons. The sample table shows about 30,000 clones, and 60% to 85% are seen once. The ten most abundant clones make up around 21% of the sample. The rearranged segments are TRBV18 and TRBJ1-1; TRBD1 matches 8 bases in the middle. The sequencing used CD4+ or CD8+ T cells sorted from blood, collected in a trial of the OX40 agonist ivuxolimab. The source is an adult with an advanced solid tumor such as melanoma, head and neck, liver or kidney cancer. Here is the DNA: TGTGCCAGCTCACGAGGACAGGGTGAGCAAGCTTTCTTT. This codes for CASSRGQGEQAFF.